These 9 T cell receptor beta chains were all obtained from the same sample, sequenced in a study of blood T cell repertoires in COVID-19. Only in-frame clones appear in the TCRdb table, and some are missing; sequencing was by immunoSEQ multiplex PCR. The sample comprises under 55,000 clones, more than 85% of which are singletons, and 5% to 6% rests with the top ten. Sequences were obtained from peripheral blood. These receptors all come from a man in his forties or fifties with active COVID-19.

The gene calls are TRBV14 and TRBJ1-3, with D maybe TRBD1 (6 bases). V was trimmed by 1 base and J by 6 bases, leaving 16 bases between them. This CDR3 region has 16 residues. Germline V gives CDR1 SGHDN, CDR2 FVKESK. The CDR3 nucleotides are TGTGCCAGCAGCCAAGTCCAAGCGGCAGGGGAAAACACCATATATTTT. This encodes CASSQVQAAGENTIYF.

DNA of the CDR3: TGCGCCAGCAGCTTCAGGGGCGTTAGGTCCGGGGAGCTGTTTTTT. It translates to CASSFRGVRSGELFF. The chain combines TRBV5-1 with TRBJ2-2, with a weak D call TRBD1 (6 bases). CDR3 length: 15 amino acids. Germline V gene data show CDR1 as SGHRS and CDR2 as YFSETQ. Trimming removed 2 bases from V and 6 bases from J, with 14 bases in between.

The chain combines TRBV30 with TRBJ2-2; 16 bases fit TRBD2. With 3 bases clipped from V and 7 bases from J, the junction kept 5 bases outside the gene matches. Germline CDR1 reads GTSNPN; CDR2 reads SVGIG (reference sequence). The CDR3 is made up of 16 amino acids. Here the CDR3 reads CAWSGTSGRGIGELFF. CDR3 in DNA: TGTGCCTGGAGCGGGACTAGCGGGAGGGGTATCGGGGAGCTGTTTTTT.

The V call is TRBV7-3, the J call TRBJ2-3; tentatively, D is TRBD2 (6 bases). The CDR3 sequence is 17 residues long. CDR1 is SGHTA, CDR2 FQGTGA, per germline. V lost 4 bases and J lost 0, with 17 bases in between. CDR3 loop: CASSSRDSPSSTDTQYF. CDR3 nucleotide sequence: TGTGCCAGCAGCTCCCGGGACTCACCCTCTAGCACAGATACGCAGTATTTT.

V usage is TRBV28 and J usage is TRBJ1-2; 9 bases fit TRBD1. Germline CDR1 and CDR2: MDHEN and SYDVKM. V was pared by 8 bases and J by 4 bases, with 14 bases of the junction left unmatched. This CDR3 spans 16 amino acids. The CDR3 DNA is TGTGCCAGCGGTCCGAGACAGGGGGACTTCGGCTATGGCTACACCTTC. Translation gives CASGPRQGDFGYGYTF.

V is TRBV11-3 and J is TRBJ2-1, with 8 bases fitting TRBD2. J lost 7 bases, V lost 5 bases, and 16 bases had no gene match. Per the germline V gene, CDR1 is SGHNT and CDR2 is YENEEA. This CDR3 is 17 amino acids long. The CDR3 loop is CASSPGRGQRTINEQFF. CDR3 in DNA: TGTGCCAGCAGCCCCGGGAGGGGACAAAGGACGATTAATGAGCAGTTCTTC.

The gene calls are TRBV2 and TRBJ1-4; no definite D call. The V gene's germline CDR1 is SNHLY and CDR2 FYNNEI. Between the trimmed V and J ends, which lost 8 bases and 2 bases, there was a span of 18 bases. The CDR3 contains 16 residues. The CDR3 reads CASGPPPRLTNEKLFF. CDR3 bases: TGTGCCAGCGGCCCCCCTCCCCGACTGACTAATGAAAAACTGTTTTTT.

The chain is built from TRBV28 and TRBJ2-5; D may be TRBD1 (6 bases). Trimming stripped 6 bases from V and 5 bases from J, with 13 bases between. The CDR3 has 13 residues. Germline CDR1 and CDR2: MDHEN and SYDVKM. CDR3 coding DNA: TGTGCCAGCAGCCTACAGGGTCGGGAGACCCAGTACTTC. Encoded protein: CASSLQGRETQYF. The whole variable domain, filled in from reference TRBV28 and TRBJ2-5, reads DVKVTQSSRYLVKRTGEKVFLECVQDMDHENMFWYRQDPGLGLRLIYFSYDVKMKEKGDIPEGYSVSREKKERFSLILESASTNQTSMYLCASSLQGRETQYFGPGTRLLVL.

The rearrangement links TRBV6-5 to TRBJ2-5; 9 bases are a match to TRBD1. There are 14 residues in the CDR3. J was trimmed by 2 bases and V by 5 bases; bases with no gene match: 3. The germline V gene has CDR1 MNHEY and CDR2 SVGAGI. The CDR3, as DNA: TGTGCCAGCAGTCGAGACAGGGGGCAAGAGACCCAGTACTTC. Translated: CASSRDRGQETQYF.